These T cell receptor beta chains were read from a single sample in a study of shared clonotypes between healthy human individuals. Clones were sequenced by immunoSEQ multiplex PCR, and TCRdb holds only the in-frame ones, with some missing. The table records millions of clones, around 96% of them present only once. The sequenced sample consisted of naive CD8+ T cells sorted from blood. The receptors originated from a man aged 18 to 30 in good health. CDR3s include the opening cysteine and the closing phenylalanine or tryptophan. Fields, in order: V gene, D gene, J gene, clone size, CDR3 protein, CDR3 DNA. D genes are given only for firm matches. Size is stated for part of the rows, as once, few or many counts, or as a class when the clone is expanded.

V gene: TRBV28; D gene: -; J gene: TRBJ2-6; clone size: once; CDR3 protein: CASSFQSGANVLTF; CDR3 DNA: TGTGCCAGCAGTTTCCAATCTGGGGCCAACGTCCTGACTTTC
V gene: TRBV6-5; D gene: -; J gene: TRBJ2-1; clone size: -; CDR3 protein: CASSSEIAVGNEQFF; CDR3 DNA: TGTGCCAGCAGTAGTGAGATTGCGGTCGGCAATGAGCAGTTCTTC
V gene: TRBV13; D gene: -; J gene: TRBJ1-1; clone size: -; CDR3 protein: CASSLEGISVAEAFF; CDR3 DNA: TGTGCCAGCAGCTTAGAGGGTATCTCGGTGGCTGAAGCTTTCTTT
V gene: TRBV19; D gene: TRBD2; J gene: TRBJ2-7; clone size: -; CDR3 protein: CASSIRAGYYEQYF; CDR3 DNA: TGTGCCAGTAGTATAAGAGCGGGGTACTACGAGCAGTACTTC
V gene: TRBV6-4; D gene: -; J gene: TRBJ1-1; clone size: -; CDR3 protein: CASSEQWNTEAFF; CDR3 DNA: TGTGCCAGCAGTGAACAGTGGAACACTGAAGCTTTCTTT
V gene: TRBV4-1; D gene: -; J gene: TRBJ2-3; clone size: -; CDR3 protein: CASSQVPGGGYTDTQYF; CDR3 DNA: TGCGCCAGCAGCCAAGTCCCTGGCGGGGGCTACACAGATACGCAGTATTTT
V gene: TRBV4-3; D gene: -; J gene: TRBJ1-6; clone size: -; CDR3 protein: CASSQDSSYNSPLHF; CDR3 DNA: TGCGCCAGCAGCCAAGATAGCTCCTATAATTCACCCCTCCACTTT
V gene: TRBV9; D gene: TRBD2; J gene: TRBJ2-3; clone size: -; CDR3 protein: CASSVGTSGPWGTDTQYF; CDR3 DNA: TGTGCCAGCAGCGTAGGGACTAGCGGGCCATGGGGCACAGATACGCAGTATTTT
V gene: TRBV2; D gene: -; J gene: TRBJ1-2; clone size: -; CDR3 protein: CASSEARDGYTF; CDR3 DNA: TGTGCCAGCAGTGAAGCGCGAGATGGCTACACCTTC
V gene: TRBV27; D gene: -; J gene: TRBJ1-5; clone size: -; CDR3 protein: CASSLRNQPQHF; CDR3 DNA: TGTGCCAGCAGTTTACGAAATCAGCCCCAGCATTTT
V gene: TRBV4-3; D gene: -; J gene: TRBJ2-1; clone size: -; CDR3 protein: CASSQETDPNEQFF; CDR3 DNA: TGCGCCAGCAGCCAAGAAACGGACCCCAATGAGCAGTTCTTC
V gene: TRBV28; D gene: -; J gene: TRBJ2-7; clone size: -; CDR3 protein: CASSLWGEGVTYEQYF; CDR3 DNA: TGTGCCAGCAGTCTTTGGGGGGAGGGGGTCACCTACGAGCAGTACTTC
V gene: TRBV5-4; D gene: -; J gene: TRBJ2-1; clone size: -; CDR3 protein: CASSLDRSDNEQFF; CDR3 DNA: TGTGCCAGCAGCTTGGACAGGTCCGACAATGAGCAGTTCTTC
V gene: TRBV10-2; D gene: TRBD2; J gene: TRBJ2-7; clone size: -; CDR3 protein: CASSTSGRSYEQYF; CDR3 DNA: TGCGCCAGCAGTACAAGCGGGAGGTCCTACGAGCAGTACTTC
V gene: TRBV5-1; D gene: TRBD2; J gene: TRBJ2-7; clone size: -; CDR3 protein: CASSWTSDFYEQYF; CDR3 DNA: TGCGCCAGCAGCTGGACTAGCGATTTCTACGAGCAGTACTTC
V gene: TRBV13; D gene: -; J gene: TRBJ2-7; clone size: -; CDR3 protein: CASSLGGTLLYEQYF; CDR3 DNA: TGTGCCAGCAGCTTAGGCGGGACCCTACTCTACGAGCAGTACTTC